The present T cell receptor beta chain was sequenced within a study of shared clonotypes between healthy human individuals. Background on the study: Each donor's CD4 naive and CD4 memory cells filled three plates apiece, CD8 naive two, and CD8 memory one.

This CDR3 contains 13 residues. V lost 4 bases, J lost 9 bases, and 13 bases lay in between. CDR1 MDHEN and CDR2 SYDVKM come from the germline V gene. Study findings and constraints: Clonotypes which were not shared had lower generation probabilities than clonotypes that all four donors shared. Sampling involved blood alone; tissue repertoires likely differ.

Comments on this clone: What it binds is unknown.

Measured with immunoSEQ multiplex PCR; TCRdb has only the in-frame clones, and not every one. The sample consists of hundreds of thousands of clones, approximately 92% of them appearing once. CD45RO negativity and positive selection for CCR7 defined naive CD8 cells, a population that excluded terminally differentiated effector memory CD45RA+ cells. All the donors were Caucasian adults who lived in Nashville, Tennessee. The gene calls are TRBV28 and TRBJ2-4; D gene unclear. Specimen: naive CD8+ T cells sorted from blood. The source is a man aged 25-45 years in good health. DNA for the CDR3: TGTGCCAGCAGTTCACCAAGGAGTAGCATTCAGTACTTC. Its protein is CASSSPRSSIQYF. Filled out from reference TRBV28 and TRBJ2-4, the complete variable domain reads DVKVTQSSRYLVKRTGEKVFLECVQDMDHENMFWYRQDPGLGLRLIYFSYDVKMKEKGDIPEGYSVSREKKERFSLILESASTNQTSMYLCASSSPRSSIQYFGAGTRLSVL.